The sequence of this T cell receptor beta chain was determined in a study of cytomegalovirus exposure and HLA in healthy donors. Study conclusions and caveats: 87-base-pair reads could not separate some V segments, including TRBV6-2 and TRBV6-3.

As regards this clone: The target antigen is unknown.

This CDR3 spans 15 amino acids. Germline V gives CDR1 MNHNY, CDR2 SVGAGI (reference sequence). Trimming took off 2 bases at V and 0 bases at J, with 8 bases between the two ends. PCR was performed using 60 Vbeta and 13 Jbeta primers. Libraries were prepared by immunoSEQ multiplex PCR; TCRdb keeps only in-frame clonotypes and omits some of them. Of 95,000 to 100,000 clones in the sample, over 60% are singletons; the top ten hold approximately 8%. The sequenced sample consisted of PBMCs. This chain uses TRBV6-6 with TRBJ1-5; D is undetermined. This sequence was found in a female donor in good health and CMV-seronegative. The CDR3 spells CASSYEDYSNQPQHF. CDR3 sequence (DNA): TGTGCCAGCAGTTACGAGGACTATAGCAATCAGCCCCAGCATTTT.